Listed here are 25 T cell receptor beta chains from one sample, sequenced in a study of CD8 T cells in Susac syndrome. With random hexamers, 0.5 to 1 ug RNA was reverse transcribed. One entry per CDR3 protein results from TCRdb running MiXCR on the immunoSEQ multiplex PCR reads. The sample includes 400,000 to 550,000 distinct CDR3 sequences, 85% to 90% of them seen just once. Specimen: CD8+ T cells from PBMCs. The receptors here all came from a human donor with multiple sclerosis.

The rearrangement links TRBV29-1 to TRBJ2-1; TRBD2 matches 12 bases. V trimming: 0 bases; J trimming: 6 bases; junction bases outside the gene matches: 6. CDR3 length: 16 amino acids. Per germline, CDR1 SQVTM and CDR2 ANQGSEA. CDR3: CSVEESTSGGFNEQFF. In DNA form, the CDR3 reads TGCAGCGTTGAAGAGAGTACTAGCGGGGGGTTCAATGAGCAGTTCTTC.

This chain joins TRBV2 and TRBJ2-1; either TRBD1 or TRBD2 may supply D (5 bases each). Germline V gene sequence: CDR1 SNHLY, CDR2 FYNNEI. This CDR3 is built from 15 residues. V lost 4 bases, J lost 2 bases, and 12 bases lay in between. The CDR3 DNA follows: TGTGCCAGCAGTGGAGCAGGGACGGCCTACAATGAGCAGTTCTTC. It yields the protein CASSGAGTAYNEQFF.

This chain uses TRBV4-1 with TRBJ2-2; D tentatively reads TRBD1 or TRBD2 (5 bases each). Germline CDR1 reads MGHRA; CDR2 reads YSYEKL. This CDR3 contains 16 residues. V dropped 3 bases and J dropped 4 bases, with 15 bases sitting between them. CDR3 residues: CASSHSRGDVTGELFF. In DNA form, the CDR3 reads TGCGCCAGCAGCCACAGCCGTGGGGACGTCACCGGGGAGCTGTTTTTT.

This clonotype was recorded a few times. The chain carries TRBV7-8 and TRBJ2-7; TRBD1 agrees at 8 bases. Trimming at V came to 4 bases and at J to 0 bases, leaving 5 bases not matched to a gene. Germline V lookup: CDR1 SGHVS, CDR2 FQNEAQ. The CDR3 is 15 residues long. CDR3 sequence (DNA): TGTGCCAGCAGCTCTTGGACAGGGAGCTCCTACGAGCAGTACTTC. As protein: CASSSWTGSSYEQYF.

This sequence joins TRBV29-1 and TRBJ2-2, with 15 positions matching TRBD2. Per germline, CDR1 SQVTM and CDR2 ANQGSEA. Losses at the gene ends were 6 bases for V and 2 bases for J; bases not matched to a gene: 16. This CDR3 spans 20 amino acids. The CDR3 region is CSVNLPVGLAGGGNTGELFF. In DNA form, the CDR3 reads TGCAGCGTGAACCTACCCGTTGGACTAGCGGGAGGGGGAAACACCGGGGAGCTGTTTTTT.

The rearrangement uses TRBV4-1 and TRBJ1-2, with no clear D. Germline V CDR1 and CDR2: MGHRA, YSYEKL. The ends were cut back, 0 bases at V and 4 bases at J, with 15 bases in the middle. The CDR3 covers 16 residues. The CDR3 region has the DNA TGCGCCAGCAGCCAAGATAGAGGCTCTTCTCCCTATGGCTACACCTTC. This sequence encodes CASSQDRGSSPYGYTF.

The chain uses TRBV19 and TRBJ2-6; unclear D gene. The V end lost 1 base, the J end lost 2 bases, and 18 bases lay between the germline ends. The V gene's germline CDR1 is LNHDA and CDR2 SQIVND (reference sequence). This CDR3 comprises 19 residues. CDR3 sequence (DNA): TGTGCCAGTAGTATAGCTTCAAGATTTCGGTATGCTGGGGCCAACGTCCTGACTTTC. This translates into CASSIASRFRYAGANVLTF.

This clonotype was detected only a few times. The chain is built from TRBV6-6 and TRBJ1-5; D remains ambiguous. The germline V gene has CDR1 MNHNY and CDR2 SVGAGI (reference sequence). The CDR3 totals 14 residues. The V and J ends lost 0 bases and 6 bases respectively, with 9 bases between them. CDR3 coding DNA: TGTGCCAGCAGTTACTCAGGGAGTACTCAGCCCCAGCATTTT. It is translated as CASSYSGSTQPQHF.

V is TRBV29-1 and J is TRBJ1-2; no firm D call. CDR1 and CDR2 from the germline V gene are SQVTM and ANQGSEA. The CDR3 runs to 13 residues. Trimming stripped 0 bases from V and 5 bases from J, with 10 bases between. Here the CDR3 reads CSVEDFPDYGYTF. Written as DNA, the CDR3 is TGCAGCGTTGAAGATTTTCCGGATTATGGCTACACCTTC.

This clonotype occurred a few times. The CDR3 reads CASSLDGPSYEQYF. CDR3 nucleotides: TGTGCCAGCAGTCTGGACGGCCCATCCTACGAGCAGTACTTC. The rearrangement uses TRBV27 and TRBJ2-7; no reliable D call. The CDR3 spans 14 residues. Germline CDR1 MNHEY, CDR2 SMNVEV (reference sequence). V was shortened by 5 bases and J by 1 base, with 12 bases between the two germline ends.

The chain links TRBV7-2 to TRBJ2-7, with D unresolved. The CDR3 consists of 15 residues. The V and J ends lost 1 base and 0 bases respectively, with 10 bases between them. Germline V gene lookup returns CDR1 SGHTA and CDR2 FQGNSA. The CDR3 is CASSLVVDFSYEQYF. The CDR3 DNA reads TGTGCCAGCAGCTTAGTAGTGGATTTCTCCTACGAGCAGTACTTC. Based on the CDR3 plus reference TRBV7-2 and TRBJ2-7, the full variable domain is GAGVSQSPSNKVTEKGKDVELRCDPISGHTALYWYRQSLGQGLEFLIYFQGNSAPDKSGLPSDRFSAERTGGSVSTLTIQRTQQEDSAVYLCASSLVVDFSYEQYFGPGTRLTVT.

Only one count was recorded for this clonotype. This chain links TRBV29-1 with TRBJ2-1; the match to TRBD2 covers 8 bases. The CDR3 runs 12 residues. Germline CDR1 is SQVTM and CDR2 is ANQGSEA. The CDR3 here is CSSGKSYNEQFF. In nucleotides, the CDR3 is TGCAGTAGCGGGAAATCCTACAATGAGCAGTTCTTC.

This chain connects TRBV29-1 to TRBJ1-3, with D unresolved. The length of the CDR3 is 14 residues. Trimming removed 4 bases at V and 0 bases at J, with 10 bases between. CDR1 and CDR2 (germline): SQVTM, ANQGSEA. Here the CDR3 reads CSVVLGSSGNTIYF. The CDR3 DNA reads TGCAGCGTTGTTCTGGGGAGCTCTGGAAACACCATATATTTT.

The chain employs TRBV12-3 or TRBV12-4 and TRBJ2-1; no firm D call. Trimming shortened V by 4 bases and J by 8 bases, and 6 bases separated the two germline ends. This CDR3 spans 11 amino acids. CDR3 DNA sequence: TGTGCCAGCAGTTCTATGGATGAGCAGTTCTTC. Translation: CASSSMDEQFF.

This clonotype was observed a single time. V is TRBV15 and J is TRBJ1-2; TRBD1 agrees at 7 bases. The germline V gene has CDR1 LNHNV and CDR2 YYDKDF (reference sequence). The CDR3 is made up of 15 amino acids. With V trimmed by 0 bases and J by 7 bases, 8 bases remained unmatched. The CDR3: CATSREAGTEVGYTF. In nucleotides, the CDR3 is TGTGCCACCAGCAGAGAGGCGGGGACAGAGGTTGGCTACACCTTC.

This chain connects TRBV11-2 to TRBJ2-7; 12 bases match TRBD1. The V gene's germline CDR1 is SGHAT and CDR2 FQNNGV. The CDR3 totals 15 residues. The trim removed 6 bases at V and 4 bases at J, leaving 7 bases unmatched. DNA of the CDR3: TGTGCCAGCAGTCATCCGGGACAGGGGGCTTACGAGCAGTACTTC. Translating it yields CASSHPGQGAYEQYF.

The rearrangement joins TRBV6-6 to TRBJ2-1; 8 nucleotides line up with TRBD1. Germline V gene data show CDR1 as MNHNY and CDR2 as SVGAGI (reference sequence). The CDR3 is 16 amino acids. The V segment lost 2 bases and the J segment 8 bases; nucleotides outside the gene matches: 11. CDR3 sequence (DNA): TGTGCCAGCAGTTACGGGCCAAGGACAGGGTCAGATGAGCAGTTCTTC. Amino acids: CASSYGPRTGSDEQFF.

The V call is TRBV27, the J call TRBJ2-1; TRBD1 matches at 7 bases. Germline CDR1 is MNHEY and CDR2 is SMNVEV (reference sequence). The CDR3 spans 17 residues. V was clipped by 6 bases and J by 0 bases; unmatched bases: 11. CDR3 coding DNA: TGTGCCAGCAGCTTTATTGAACGGGACAGCTCCTACAATGAGCAGTTCTTC. Translating it yields CASSFIERDSSYNEQFF.

The genes are TRBV10-3 and TRBJ1-1; possible D gene TRBD1, 5 bases. This CDR3 has 14 residues. V lost 8 bases and J 4 bases, leaving 17 bases between the germline ends. Germline CDR1 reads ENHRY; CDR2 reads SYGVKD. CDR3 in amino acids: CAISLEGAATEAFF. As DNA, the CDR3 is TGTGCCATCTCCCTTGAAGGGGCGGCCACTGAAGCTTTCTTT.

The chain employs TRBV6-6 and TRBJ2-7; D gene unclear. This CDR3 contains 13 residues. Germline-derived CDR1 and CDR2 are MNHNY and SVGAGI (reference sequence). The V end lost 7 bases, the J end lost 3 bases, and 13 bases lay between the germline ends. The CDR3 bases are TGTGCCAGCACCCCCTTCCCCTACTACGAGCAGTACTTC. Translation: CASTPFPYYEQYF.

J is TRBJ2-7 and V is TRBV27; TRBD2 matches 14 bases. This CDR3 spans 16 amino acids. Unmatched junction bases numbered 7, after V lost 3 bases and J lost 6 bases. The germline gives CDR1 MNHEY, CDR2 SMNVEV (reference sequence). CDR3 bases: TGTGCCAGCAGTTTCGGGACTAGCGGGAGTATCGGCGAGCAGTACTTC. Residues: CASSFGTSGSIGEQYF.

About this clonotype: Mismatch with germline at one junction end may stem from a read error. The chain links TRBV6-5 to TRBJ1-1, with D possibly being TRBD1 (5 bases). The CDR3 covers 13 residues. The germline V gene has CDR1 MNHEY and CDR2 SVGAGI. CDR3 nucleotide sequence: TGTGCCAGCAGTTCCGGGGCCGCCACTGAAGCCTTCTTT. Protein product: CASSSGAATEAFF.

The chain couples TRBV29-1 to TRBJ2-5; D is perhaps TRBD1 (5 bases). This CDR3 region has 14 residues. Between the trimmed V and J ends, which lost 1 base and 2 bases, there was a span of 11 bases. The germline gives CDR1 SQVTM, CDR2 ANQGSEA. CDR3: CSVEALTVQETQYF. CDR3 coding DNA: TGCAGCGTTGAAGCCCTGACAGTGCAAGAGACCCAGTACTTC. Using reference TRBV29-1 and TRBJ2-5 for the parts outside the CDR3, the full variable domain is SAVISQKPSRDICQRGTSLTIQCQVDSQVTMMFWYRQQPGQSLTLIATANQGSEATYESGFVIDKFPISRPNLTFSTLTVSNMSPEDSSIYLCSVEALTVQETQYFGPGTRLLVL.

This chain links TRBV29-1 with TRBJ2-2; a possible D gene is TRBD2 (5 bases). The germline gives CDR1 SQVTM, CDR2 ANQGSEA. V shed 4 bases and J shed 6 bases, with 6 bases lying between them. The CDR3 contains 11 residues. CDR3 sequence: CSVGGSGELFF. The CDR3 DNA reads TGCAGCGTTGGCGGGTCCGGGGAGCTGTTTTTT.

The rearrangement links TRBV28 to TRBJ2-2; either TRBD1 or TRBD2 may fit D (5 bases each). The CDR3 totals 14 residues. The V and J ends lost 8 bases and 2 bases respectively, with 12 bases between them. Germline CDR1 reads MDHEN; CDR2 reads SYDVKM. DNA of the CDR3: TGTGCCAGCCACATGAGGGGTAACACCGGGGAGCTGTTTTTT. Amino acid sequence: CASHMRGNTGELFF.